This T cell receptor (beta chain) was recorded in a study of T-cell memory formation after mild COVID-19. This clonotype was observed a few times. The CDR3 consists of 14 residues. V shed 7 bases and J shed 0 bases, with 13 bases lying between them. The germline V gene has CDR1 MNHNS and CDR2 SASEGT. Via MiXCR, TCRdb re-called the 5' RACE reads, giving one row per CDR3 protein. The sample contains around 300,000 distinct CDR3 sequences, roughly 15% of which appear only once. The sample consisted of PBMCs or a T cell subset sorted from them (not recorded which). The chain employs TRBV6-1 and TRBJ2-7; a possible D gene is TRBD1 (6 bases). The origin of this receptor is a man aged 18 to 30 who had mild COVID-19 (a few samples of this study predate the infection). Cell type and time point are not known. The CDR3 DNA sequence: TGTGCCAGCAAGAGAAGGGACAACTCCTACGAGCAGTACTTC. Translated, it gives CASKRRDNSYEQYF.